The 27 T cell receptor beta chains in this list originate from one sample, sequenced in a study of blood T cell repertoires in COVID-19. TCRdb's table, derived via immunoSEQ multiplex PCR, lists solely in-frame clones and lacks some. Among 70,000 or so clones listed, under 95% were seen once. The sample taken for sequencing was peripheral blood. These receptors all stem from a man aged 50-59 years with acute or convalescent COVID-19.

The CDR3, as DNA: TGTGCCACCAGCGATGGGGGGGGACGACGCTACGAGCAGTACTTC. It translates to CATSDGGGRRYEQYF. V is TRBV15 and J is TRBJ2-7, with TRBD2 matching over 7 bases. This CDR3 region has 15 residues. The V gene's germline CDR1 is LNHNV and CDR2 YYDKDF (reference sequence). V lost 5 bases to trimming and J lost 3 bases; unmatched junction nucleotides: 10.

J is TRBJ1-2 and V is TRBV3-1 (or the pseudogene TRBV3-2); 7 positions agree with TRBD1. Germline V lookup: CDR1 LGHDT, CDR2 YNNKEL (reference sequence). With V trimmed by 4 bases and J by 4 bases, 6 bases remained unmatched. The CDR3 sequence is 14 residues long. The CDR3 loop is CASSLSTGVYGYTF. In nucleotides, the CDR3 is TGTGCCAGCAGCCTGTCTACAGGGGTCTATGGCTACACCTTC.

The chain carries TRBV19 and TRBJ2-6; TRBD1 aligns across 7 bases. This CDR3 has 19 amino acids. The trim removed 3 bases at V and 0 bases at J, leaving 11 bases unmatched. Germline V CDR1 and CDR2: LNHDA, SQIVND (reference sequence). This chain's CDR3 is CASSMMSGQVYSGANVLTF. CDR3 coding DNA: TGTGCCAGTAGTATGATGTCTGGACAGGTTTACTCTGGGGCCAACGTCCTGACTTTC.

This chain joins TRBV6-5 and TRBJ1-5, with D perhaps matching TRBD1 (6 bases). This CDR3 region has 14 residues. V lost 4 bases, J lost 3 bases, and 10 bases lay in between. The germline CDR1 and CDR2 sequences are MNHEY and SVGAGI. CDR3 sequence reads: CASSLQGNNQPQHF. The CDR3 DNA reads TGTGCCAGCAGTTTACAGGGAAACAATCAGCCCCAGCATTTT.

Here the CDR3 reads CASSLGVSAARTGELFF. The CDR3 DNA reads TGTGCCAGCAGCTTAGGGGTCTCGGCGGCAAGAACCGGGGAGCTGTTTTTT. V is TRBV7-8 and J is TRBJ2-2; D is undetermined. The V and J ends lost 1 base and 5 bases respectively, with 17 bases between them. The CDR3 is made up of 17 amino acids. Germline values: CDR1 SGHVS, CDR2 FQNEAQ.

V gene TRBV7-9 combines with J gene TRBJ1-2; no clear D. Trimming pared 5 bases from V and 11 bases from J, leaving 15 bases between. The CDR3 spans 12 residues. Germline values: CDR1 SEHNR, CDR2 FQNEAQ (reference sequence). The DNA of the CDR3 is TGTGCCAGCAGCCTTGGAGGGAGGCGATACACCTTC. Residues: CASSLGGRRYTF.

This chain connects TRBV5-1 to TRBJ1-6; the D gene is possibly TRBD1 (6 bases). Looked up from germline, CDR1 is SGHRS and CDR2 is YFSETQ. Trimming shortened V by 4 bases and J by 13 bases, and 15 bases separated the two germline ends. The CDR3 spans 13 residues. The CDR3 bases are TGCGCCAGCAGCCCTGACAGGCCCACGCCCCTCCACTTT. It yields the protein CASSPDRPTPLHF.

The chain is built from TRBV19 and TRBJ1-1; TRBD1 aligns across 7 bases. V trimming: 5 bases; J trimming: 0 bases; junction bases outside the gene matches: 9. CDR3 length: 16 amino acids. From germline, CDR1 is LNHDA and CDR2 SQIVND (reference sequence). The CDR3: CASSPKPGGLNTEAFF. The CDR3 DNA reads TGTGCCAGTAGTCCGAAACCAGGGGGGCTGAACACTGAAGCTTTCTTT.

The chain carries TRBV27 and TRBJ2-7; TRBD2 aligns across 10 bases. Germline V gene data show CDR1 as MNHEY and CDR2 as SMNVEV (reference sequence). Trimming removed 5 bases from V and 4 bases from J; junction bases left unmatched: 11. The CDR3 loop spans 16 amino acids. CDR3 in DNA: TGTGCCAGCAGTAGGGGGGCCCTAGCGGGAGATTACGAGCAGTACTTC. It codes for CASSRGALAGDYEQYF.

The V gene is TRBV5-4, the J gene TRBJ2-1; 10 bases are a match to TRBD2. Germline V CDR1 and CDR2: SGHNT, YYREEE (reference sequence). The CDR3 sequence is 16 residues long. Germline trimming cut 6 bases from V and 10 bases from J; bases unmatched to any gene: 16. CDR3 protein: CASTKDKTSGFGEQFF. The CDR3 DNA reads as TGTGCCAGCACAAAAGATAAGACTAGCGGGTTCGGGGAGCAGTTCTTC.

This chain connects TRBV24-1 to TRBJ2-3; tentative D call: TRBD1 (5 bases). The V end lost 3 bases, the J end lost 2 bases, and 14 bases lay between the germline ends. Germline-derived CDR1 and CDR2 are KGHDR and SFDVKD. The CDR3 is 16 amino acids. CDR3 sequence: CATSDPLGQNTDTQYF. The CDR3 DNA follows: TGTGCCACCAGTGATCCCTTGGGGCAGAACACAGATACGCAGTATTTT.

This clone occurred once. The chain joins TRBV7-2 to TRBJ1-1, with 7 bases lining up with TRBD1. Germline values: CDR1 SGHTA, CDR2 FQGNSA. V lost 7 bases to trimming and J lost 0 bases; unmatched junction nucleotides: 11. The CDR3 spans 16 residues. This chain's CDR3 is CASTDRANRLNTEAFF. CDR3 in DNA: TGTGCCAGCACCGACAGGGCAAATCGCCTGAACACTGAAGCTTTCTTT. Supplemented by reference TRBV7-2 and TRBJ1-1, the full variable domain reads GAGVSQSPSNKVTEKGKDVELRCDPISGHTALYWYRQSLGQGLEFLIYFQGNSAPDKSGLPSDRFSAERTGGSVSTLTIQRTQQEDSAVYLCASTDRANRLNTEAFFGQGTRLTVV.

The J gene is TRBJ1-4, the V gene TRBV11-2; 11 positions match TRBD1. CDR1 SGHAT and CDR2 FQNNGV come from the germline V gene. Germline trimming cut 5 bases from V and 5 bases from J; bases unmatched to any gene: 1. The CDR3 runs to 14 residues. The CDR3 region has the DNA TGTGCCAGCAGCCGGACAGGGGGCAATGAAAAACTGTTTTTT. The encoded protein is CASSRTGGNEKLFF.

The V and J genes are TRBV19 and TRBJ1-2, with D unresolved. Between the trimmed V and J ends, which lost 6 bases and 2 bases, there was a span of 13 bases. Looked up from germline, CDR1 is LNHDA and CDR2 is SQIVND (reference sequence). The CDR3 runs to 14 residues. Here the CDR3 DNA reads TGTGCCAGTAGGGCCGGGATGATAAACTATGGCTACACCTTC. This translates into CASRAGMINYGYTF.

The rearrangement uses TRBV29-1 and TRBJ1-2, with 11 bases fitting TRBD1. With 4 bases clipped from V and 7 bases from J, the junction kept 5 bases outside the gene matches. This CDR3 is 13 amino acids long. Per the germline V gene, CDR1 is SQVTM and CDR2 is ANQGSEA. CDR3 loop: CSVGGQGGSGYTF. Here the CDR3 DNA reads TGCAGCGTTGGGGGACAGGGGGGATCTGGCTACACCTTC.

The chain couples TRBV18 to TRBJ2-7; tentative D call: TRBD2 (7 bases). CDR1 is KGHSH, CDR2 LQKENI, per germline. The CDR3 covers 15 residues. V was shortened by 3 bases and J by 9 bases, with 21 bases between the two germline ends. This chain's CDR3 is CASSPQVLGGQVQYF. The CDR3 coding sequence is TGTGCCAGCTCACCGCAAGTCCTCGGGGGGCAAGTGCAGTACTTC.

In this sample, this clone turned up once. The rearrangement links TRBV7-9 to TRBJ2-1, with TRBD2 as a possible D gene (5 bases). V was pared by 2 bases and J by 0 bases, with 14 bases between. This CDR3 has 17 amino acids. Germline V gives CDR1 SEHNR, CDR2 FQNEAQ (reference sequence). The CDR3: CASSLRGSSHSYNEQFF. CDR3 DNA sequence: TGTGCCAGCAGCTTAAGAGGGAGCTCTCACTCCTACAATGAGCAGTTCTTC.

The chain combines TRBV6-7 with TRBJ1-3; unclear D gene. TRBV6-7 is treated as an ORF (open reading frame) with a function not yet certain. Trimming pared 0 bases from V and 5 bases from J, leaving 14 bases between. The CDR3 sequence is 16 residues long. CDR3 nucleotides: TGTGCCAGCAGTTACTCGGCGGATAACTTCCGAAACACCATATATTTT. Its protein is CASSYSADNFRNTIYF.

This chain links TRBV19 with TRBJ1-1; D not resolved. The CDR3 length is 13 residues. Germline CDR1 reads LNHDA; CDR2 reads SQIVND (reference sequence). V was trimmed by 5 bases and J by 4 bases, leaving 11 bases between them. The CDR3: CASSPDRGTEAFF. CDR3 DNA: TGTGCCAGTAGTCCAGACCGGGGCACTGAAGCTTTCTTT.

The J gene is TRBJ2-7, the V gene TRBV6-5; the D gene is possibly TRBD1 (6 bases). From germline, CDR1 is MNHEY and CDR2 SVGAGI. The CDR3 is made up of 15 amino acids. V lost 8 bases to trimming and J lost 2 bases, with 19 bases between them. CDR3 in amino acids: CASLFQTGRAYEQYF. The CDR3 region has the DNA TGTGCCAGCCTCTTCCAGACAGGTAGGGCCTACGAGCAGTACTTC.

This clone was seen only once. V is TRBV19 and J is TRBJ1-5, with a weak D call TRBD1 (6 bases). Trimming cost V 6 bases and J 6 bases, with 18 bases left between them. The germline CDR1 and CDR2 sequences are LNHDA and SQIVND (reference sequence). The CDR3 is 15 amino acids. CDR3 protein: CASSRTEGTIQPQHF. The CDR3 DNA reads as TGTGCCAGTAGCCGGACAGAGGGTACCATTCAGCCCCAGCATTTT.

This clone is a singleton in its sample. This sequence joins TRBV7-3 and TRBJ1-2; 8 bases line up with TRBD1. J was trimmed by 7 bases and V by 4 bases; bases with no gene match: 8. CDR3 length: 14 amino acids. Germline CDR1 SGHTA, CDR2 FQGTGA. The CDR3 coding sequence is TGTGCCAGCAGCTCCGGACAGGGAACTAGTGGCTACACCTTC. It encodes CASSSGQGTSGYTF.

This clone was seen a single time. This same CDR3 is encoded by further DNA sequences in the sample. This sequence joins TRBV7-3 and TRBJ2-1; 8 positions match TRBD2. The CDR3 is 15 amino acids. Germline V lookup: CDR1 SGHTA, CDR2 FQGTGA. The trim removed 4 bases at V and 5 bases at J, leaving 7 bases unmatched. The chain's CDR3 is CASSSTSGLNNEQFF. Written as DNA, the CDR3 is TGTGCCAGCAGCTCTACTAGCGGCCTTAACAATGAGCAGTTCTTC. The whole variable domain, filled in from reference TRBV7-3 and TRBJ2-1, reads GAGVSQTPSNKVTEKGKYVELRCDPISGHTALYWYRQSLGQGPEFLIYFQGTGAADDSGLPNDRFFAVRPEGSVSTLKIQRTERGDSAVYLCASSSTSGLNNEQFFGPGTRLTVL.

The J gene is TRBJ2-5, the V gene TRBV19; 8 bases are a match to TRBD2. Per germline, CDR1 LNHDA and CDR2 SQIVND (reference sequence). V was pared by 6 bases and J by 0 bases, with 6 bases of the junction left unmatched. The CDR3 sequence is 15 residues long. CDR3 sequence: CASRETSVNQETQYF. For the CDR3, the DNA is TGTGCCAGTAGGGAGACTAGCGTAAACCAAGAGACCCAGTACTTC.

The gene calls are TRBV10-3 and TRBJ2-5, with 7 bases that match TRBD1. In germline, CDR1 is ENHRY, CDR2 SYGVKD. V dropped 5 bases and J dropped 2; count of bases not matched to a gene: 8. The CDR3 length is 15 residues. In DNA, the CDR3 is TGTGCCATCAGTACTGGACAGGCACAACAAGAGACCCAGTACTTC. It translates to CAISTGQAQQETQYF.

The DNA of the CDR3 is TGTGCCAGCCATTGGCAGGGTGGCAATCAGCCCCAGCATTTT. Translated: CASHWQGGNQPQHF. This chain links TRBV28 with TRBJ1-5, with D possibly being TRBD1 (5 bases). CDR1 is MDHEN, CDR2 SYDVKM, per germline. This CDR3 region has 14 residues. The germline V and J ends were trimmed by 8 bases and 2 bases, with 13 bases remaining between them.

CDR3 sequence: CASSLGLAGGKTGEQYF. The CDR3 DNA reads as TGTGCCAGCAGTTTGGGACTAGCGGGAGGGAAAACGGGGGAGCAGTACTTC. V gene TRBV7-2 combines with J gene TRBJ2-7; 16 bases match TRBD2. This CDR3 has 17 residues. Germline V gene data show CDR1 as SGHTA and CDR2 as FQGNSA. J gave up 7 bases and V 6 bases, and 12 bases lay outside the gene matches.